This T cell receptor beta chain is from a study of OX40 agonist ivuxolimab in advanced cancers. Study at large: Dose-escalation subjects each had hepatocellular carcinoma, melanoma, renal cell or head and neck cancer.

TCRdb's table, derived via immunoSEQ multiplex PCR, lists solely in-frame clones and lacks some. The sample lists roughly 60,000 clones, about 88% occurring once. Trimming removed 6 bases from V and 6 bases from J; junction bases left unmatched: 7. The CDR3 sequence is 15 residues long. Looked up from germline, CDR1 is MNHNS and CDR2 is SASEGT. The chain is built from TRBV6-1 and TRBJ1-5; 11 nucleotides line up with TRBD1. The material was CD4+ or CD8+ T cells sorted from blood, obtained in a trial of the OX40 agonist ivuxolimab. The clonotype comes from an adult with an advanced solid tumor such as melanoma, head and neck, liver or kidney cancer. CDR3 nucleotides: TGTGCCAGCAGATTAGGACAGGGGGCTGCTCAGCCCCAGCATTTT. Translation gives CASRLGQGAAQPQHF.